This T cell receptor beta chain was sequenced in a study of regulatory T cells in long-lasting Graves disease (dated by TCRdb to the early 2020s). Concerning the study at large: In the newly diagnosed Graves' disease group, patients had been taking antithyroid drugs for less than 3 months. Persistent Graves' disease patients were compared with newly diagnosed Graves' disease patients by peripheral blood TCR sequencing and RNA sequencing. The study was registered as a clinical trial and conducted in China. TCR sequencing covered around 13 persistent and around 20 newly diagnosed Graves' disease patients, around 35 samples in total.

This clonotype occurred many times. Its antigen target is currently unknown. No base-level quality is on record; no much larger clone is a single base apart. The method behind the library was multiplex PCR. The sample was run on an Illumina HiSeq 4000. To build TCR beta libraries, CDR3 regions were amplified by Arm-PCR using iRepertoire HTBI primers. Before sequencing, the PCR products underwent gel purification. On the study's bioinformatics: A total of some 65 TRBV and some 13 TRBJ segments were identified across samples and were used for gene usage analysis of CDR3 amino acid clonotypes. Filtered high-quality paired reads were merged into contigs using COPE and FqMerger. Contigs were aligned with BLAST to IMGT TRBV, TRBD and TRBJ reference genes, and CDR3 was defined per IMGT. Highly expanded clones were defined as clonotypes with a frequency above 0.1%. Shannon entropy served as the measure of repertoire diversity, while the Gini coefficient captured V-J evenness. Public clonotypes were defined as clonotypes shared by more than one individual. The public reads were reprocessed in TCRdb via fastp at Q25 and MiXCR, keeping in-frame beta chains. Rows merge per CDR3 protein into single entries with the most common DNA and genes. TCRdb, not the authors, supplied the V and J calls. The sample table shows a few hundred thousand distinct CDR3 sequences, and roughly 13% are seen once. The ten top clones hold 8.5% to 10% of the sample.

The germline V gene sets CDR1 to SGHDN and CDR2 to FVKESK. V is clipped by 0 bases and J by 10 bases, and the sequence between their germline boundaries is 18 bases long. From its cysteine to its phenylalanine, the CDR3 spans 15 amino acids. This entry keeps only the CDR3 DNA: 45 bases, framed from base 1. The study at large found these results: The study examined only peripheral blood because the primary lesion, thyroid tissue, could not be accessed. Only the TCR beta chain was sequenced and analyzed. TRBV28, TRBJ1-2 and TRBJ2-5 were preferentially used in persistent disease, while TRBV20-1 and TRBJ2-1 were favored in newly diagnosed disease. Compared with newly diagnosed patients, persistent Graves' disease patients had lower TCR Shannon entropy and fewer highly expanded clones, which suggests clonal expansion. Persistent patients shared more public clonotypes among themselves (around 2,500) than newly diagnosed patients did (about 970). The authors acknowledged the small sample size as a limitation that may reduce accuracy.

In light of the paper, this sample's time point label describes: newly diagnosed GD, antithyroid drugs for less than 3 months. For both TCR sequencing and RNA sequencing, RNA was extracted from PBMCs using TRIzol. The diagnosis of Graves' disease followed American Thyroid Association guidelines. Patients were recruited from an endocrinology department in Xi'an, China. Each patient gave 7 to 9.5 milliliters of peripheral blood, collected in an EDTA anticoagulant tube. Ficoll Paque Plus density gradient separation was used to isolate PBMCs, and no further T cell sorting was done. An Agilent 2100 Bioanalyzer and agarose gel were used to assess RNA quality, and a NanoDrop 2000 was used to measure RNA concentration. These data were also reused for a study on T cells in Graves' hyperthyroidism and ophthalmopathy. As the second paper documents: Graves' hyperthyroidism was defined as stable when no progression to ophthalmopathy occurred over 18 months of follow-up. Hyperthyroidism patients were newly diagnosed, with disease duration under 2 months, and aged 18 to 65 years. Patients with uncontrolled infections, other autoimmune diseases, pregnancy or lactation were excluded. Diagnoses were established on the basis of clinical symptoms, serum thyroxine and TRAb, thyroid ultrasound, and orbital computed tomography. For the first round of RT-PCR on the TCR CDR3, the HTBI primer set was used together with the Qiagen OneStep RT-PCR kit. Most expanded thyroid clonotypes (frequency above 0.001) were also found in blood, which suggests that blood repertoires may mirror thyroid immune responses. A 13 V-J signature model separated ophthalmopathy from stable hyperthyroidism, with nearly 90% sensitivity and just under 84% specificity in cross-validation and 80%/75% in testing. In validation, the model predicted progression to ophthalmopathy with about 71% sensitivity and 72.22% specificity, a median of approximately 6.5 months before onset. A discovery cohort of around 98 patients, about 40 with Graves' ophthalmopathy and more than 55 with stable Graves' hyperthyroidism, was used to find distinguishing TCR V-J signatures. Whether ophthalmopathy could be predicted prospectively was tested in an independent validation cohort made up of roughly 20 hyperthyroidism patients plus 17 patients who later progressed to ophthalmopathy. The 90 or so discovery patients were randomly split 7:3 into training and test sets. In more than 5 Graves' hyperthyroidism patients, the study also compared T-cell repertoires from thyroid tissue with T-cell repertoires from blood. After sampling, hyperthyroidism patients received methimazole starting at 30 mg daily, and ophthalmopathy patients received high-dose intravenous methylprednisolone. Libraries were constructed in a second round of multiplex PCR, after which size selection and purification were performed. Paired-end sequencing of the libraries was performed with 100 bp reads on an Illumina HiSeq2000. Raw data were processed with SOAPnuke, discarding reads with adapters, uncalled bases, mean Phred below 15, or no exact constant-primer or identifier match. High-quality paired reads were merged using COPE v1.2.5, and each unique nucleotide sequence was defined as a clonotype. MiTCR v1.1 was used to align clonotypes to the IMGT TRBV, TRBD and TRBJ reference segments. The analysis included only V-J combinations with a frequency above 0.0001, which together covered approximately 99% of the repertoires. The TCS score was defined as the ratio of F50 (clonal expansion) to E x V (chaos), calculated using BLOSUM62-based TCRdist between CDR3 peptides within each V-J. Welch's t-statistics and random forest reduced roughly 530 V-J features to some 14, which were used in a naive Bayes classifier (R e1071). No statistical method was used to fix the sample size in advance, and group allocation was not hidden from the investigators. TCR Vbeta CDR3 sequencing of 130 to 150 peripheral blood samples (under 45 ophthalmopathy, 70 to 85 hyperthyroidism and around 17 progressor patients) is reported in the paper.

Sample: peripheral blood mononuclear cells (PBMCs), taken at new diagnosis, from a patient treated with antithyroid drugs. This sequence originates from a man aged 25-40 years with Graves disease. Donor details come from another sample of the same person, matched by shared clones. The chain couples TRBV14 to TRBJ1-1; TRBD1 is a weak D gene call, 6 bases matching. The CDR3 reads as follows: CASSQDPGGGHAAFF. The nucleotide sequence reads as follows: TGTGCCAGCAGCCAAGATCCGGGTGGGGGGCATGCAGCTTTCTTT.